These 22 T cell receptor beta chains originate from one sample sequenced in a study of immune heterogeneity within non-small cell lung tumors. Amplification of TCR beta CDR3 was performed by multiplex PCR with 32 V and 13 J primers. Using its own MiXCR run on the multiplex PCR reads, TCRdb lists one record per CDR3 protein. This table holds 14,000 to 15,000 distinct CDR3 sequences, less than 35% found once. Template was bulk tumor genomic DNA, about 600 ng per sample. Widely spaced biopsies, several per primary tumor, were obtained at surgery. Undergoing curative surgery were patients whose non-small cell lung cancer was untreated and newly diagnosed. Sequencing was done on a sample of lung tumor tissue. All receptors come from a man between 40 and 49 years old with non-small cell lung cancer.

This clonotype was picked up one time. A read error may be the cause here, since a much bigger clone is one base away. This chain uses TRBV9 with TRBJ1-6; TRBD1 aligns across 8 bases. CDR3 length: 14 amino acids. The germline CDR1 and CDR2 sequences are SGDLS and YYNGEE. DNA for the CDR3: TGTGCCAGCAGCGCGGACAGGGTTCTGACACCCATCCACTTT. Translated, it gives CASSADRVLTPIHF.

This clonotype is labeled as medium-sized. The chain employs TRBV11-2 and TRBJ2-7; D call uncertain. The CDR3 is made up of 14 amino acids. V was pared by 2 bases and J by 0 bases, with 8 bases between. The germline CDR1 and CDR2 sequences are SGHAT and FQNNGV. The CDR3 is CASSLQHGSYEQYF. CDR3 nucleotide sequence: TGTGCCAGCAGCTTACAGCATGGCTCCTACGAGCAGTACTTC.

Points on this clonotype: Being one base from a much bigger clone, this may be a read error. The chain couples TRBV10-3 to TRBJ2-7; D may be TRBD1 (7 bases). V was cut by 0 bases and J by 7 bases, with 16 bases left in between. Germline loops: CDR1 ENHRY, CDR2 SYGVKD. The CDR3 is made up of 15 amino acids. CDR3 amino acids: CAISESGQGGVEQYF. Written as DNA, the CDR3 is TGTGCCATCAGTGAGTCGGGGCAGGGGGGTGTGGAGCAGTACTTC.

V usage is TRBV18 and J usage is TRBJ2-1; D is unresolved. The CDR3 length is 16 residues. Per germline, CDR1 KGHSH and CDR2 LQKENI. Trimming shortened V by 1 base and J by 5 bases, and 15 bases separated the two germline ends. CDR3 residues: CASSPLTWCSNNEQFF. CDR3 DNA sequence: TGTGCCAGCTCACCACTAACATGGTGTTCAAACAATGAGCAGTTCTTC.

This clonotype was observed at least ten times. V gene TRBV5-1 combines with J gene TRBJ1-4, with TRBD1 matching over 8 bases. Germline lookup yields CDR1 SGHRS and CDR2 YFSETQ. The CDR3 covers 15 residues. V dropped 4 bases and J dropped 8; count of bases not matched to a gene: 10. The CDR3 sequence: CASSPGTGGREKLFF. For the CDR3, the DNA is TGCGCCAGCAGCCCAGGGACAGGCGGAAGGGAAAAACTGTTTTTT.

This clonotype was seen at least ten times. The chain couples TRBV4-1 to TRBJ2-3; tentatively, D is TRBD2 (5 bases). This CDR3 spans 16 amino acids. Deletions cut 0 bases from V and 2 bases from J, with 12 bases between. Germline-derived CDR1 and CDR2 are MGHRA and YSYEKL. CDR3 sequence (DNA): TGCGCCAGCAGCCAAGAAGGAGCGGCAATCACAGATACGCAGTATTTT. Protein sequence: CASSQEGAAITDTQYF.

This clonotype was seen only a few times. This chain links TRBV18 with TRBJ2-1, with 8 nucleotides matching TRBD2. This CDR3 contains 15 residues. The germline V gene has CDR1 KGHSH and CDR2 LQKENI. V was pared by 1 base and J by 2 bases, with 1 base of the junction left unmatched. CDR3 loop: CASSPRTSTYNEQFF. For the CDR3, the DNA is TGTGCCAGCTCACCACGGACTAGCACCTACAATGAGCAGTTCTTC.

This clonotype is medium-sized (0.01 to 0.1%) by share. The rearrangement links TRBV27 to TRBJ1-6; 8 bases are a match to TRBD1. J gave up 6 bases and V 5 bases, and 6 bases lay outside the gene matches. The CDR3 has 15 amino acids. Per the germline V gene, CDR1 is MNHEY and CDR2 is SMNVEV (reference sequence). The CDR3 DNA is TGTGCCAGCAGTCCAAGGACAGGGACTAATTCACCCCTCCACTTT. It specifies CASSPRTGTNSPLHF.

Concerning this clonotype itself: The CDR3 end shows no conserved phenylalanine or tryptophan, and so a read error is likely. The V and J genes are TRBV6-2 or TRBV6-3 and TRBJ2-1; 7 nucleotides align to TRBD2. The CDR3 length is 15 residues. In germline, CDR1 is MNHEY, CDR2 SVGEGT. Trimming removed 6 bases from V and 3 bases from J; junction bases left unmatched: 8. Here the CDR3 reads CASSQRLAHYNEQFL. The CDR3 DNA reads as TGTGCCAGCAGCCAACGACTAGCTCACTACAATGAGCAGTTCCTC.

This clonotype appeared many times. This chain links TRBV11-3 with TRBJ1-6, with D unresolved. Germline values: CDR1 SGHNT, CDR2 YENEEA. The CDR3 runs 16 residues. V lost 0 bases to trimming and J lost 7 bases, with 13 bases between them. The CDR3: CASSLDSGGRNSPLHF. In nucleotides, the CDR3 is TGTGCCAGCAGCTTAGATTCTGGTGGCCGCAATTCACCCCTCCACTTT.

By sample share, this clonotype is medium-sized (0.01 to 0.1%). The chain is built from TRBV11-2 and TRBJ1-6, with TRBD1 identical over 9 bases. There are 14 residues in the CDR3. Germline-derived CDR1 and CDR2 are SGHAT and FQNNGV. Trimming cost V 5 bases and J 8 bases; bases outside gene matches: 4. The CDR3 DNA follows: TGTGCCAGCAGCACCGGGACAGGGTATTCACCCCTCCACTTT. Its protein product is CASSTGTGYSPLHF.

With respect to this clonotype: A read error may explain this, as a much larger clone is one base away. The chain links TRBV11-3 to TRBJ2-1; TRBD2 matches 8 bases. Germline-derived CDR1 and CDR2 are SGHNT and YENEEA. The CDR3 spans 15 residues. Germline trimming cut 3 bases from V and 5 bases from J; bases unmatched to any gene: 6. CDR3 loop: CASSFGGDLNNEQFF. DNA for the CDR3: TGTGCCAGCAGCTTCGGGGGGGATCTTAACAATGAGCAGTTCTTC.

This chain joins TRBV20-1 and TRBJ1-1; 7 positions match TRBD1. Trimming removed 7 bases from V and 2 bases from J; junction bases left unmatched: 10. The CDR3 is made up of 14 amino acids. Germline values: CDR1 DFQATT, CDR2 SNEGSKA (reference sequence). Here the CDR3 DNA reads TGCAGTGTCCCCCGGGACAGCAAAAACACTGAAGCTTTCTTT. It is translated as CSVPRDSKNTEAFF.

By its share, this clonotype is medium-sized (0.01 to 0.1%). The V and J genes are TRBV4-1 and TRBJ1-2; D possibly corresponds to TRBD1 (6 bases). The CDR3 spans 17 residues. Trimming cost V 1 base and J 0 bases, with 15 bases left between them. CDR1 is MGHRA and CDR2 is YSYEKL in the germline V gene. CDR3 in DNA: TGCGCCAGCAGCCAAGGGGGCAGGGGCCCTACTAACTATGGCTACACCTTC. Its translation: CASSQGGRGPTNYGYTF.

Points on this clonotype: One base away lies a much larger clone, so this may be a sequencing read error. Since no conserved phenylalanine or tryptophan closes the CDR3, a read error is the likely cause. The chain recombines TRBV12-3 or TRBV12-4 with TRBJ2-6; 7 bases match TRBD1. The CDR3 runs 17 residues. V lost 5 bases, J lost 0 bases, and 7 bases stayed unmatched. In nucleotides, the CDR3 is TGTGCCAGCAGTCCGAGACAGGGTACCTCTGGGGCCAACGTCCTGACTTAC. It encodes CASSPRQGTSGANVLTY.

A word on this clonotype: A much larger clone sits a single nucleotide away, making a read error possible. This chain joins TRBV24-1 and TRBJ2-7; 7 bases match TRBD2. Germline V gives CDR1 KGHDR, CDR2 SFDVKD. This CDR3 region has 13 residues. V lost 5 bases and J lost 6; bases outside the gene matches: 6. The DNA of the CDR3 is TGTGCCACCAGTGGGGTGGCGGGAGTCGAGCAGTACTTC. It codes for CATSGVAGVEQYF.

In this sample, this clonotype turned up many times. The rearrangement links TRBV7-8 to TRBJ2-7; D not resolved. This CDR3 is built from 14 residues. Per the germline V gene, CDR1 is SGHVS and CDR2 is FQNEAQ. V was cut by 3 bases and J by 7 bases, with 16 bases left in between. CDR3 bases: TGTGCCAGCAGCTTGAAGGGAACGGTGCGGGAGCAGTACTTC. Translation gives CASSLKGTVREQYF.

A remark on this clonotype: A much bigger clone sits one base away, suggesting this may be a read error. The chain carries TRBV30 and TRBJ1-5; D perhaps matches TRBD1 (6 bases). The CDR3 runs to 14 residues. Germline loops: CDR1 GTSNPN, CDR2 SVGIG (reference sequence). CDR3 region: CTWSLGQGSAPQHF. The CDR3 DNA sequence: TGTACCTGGAGTTTAGGGCAGGGGTCGGCGCCCCAGCATTTT.

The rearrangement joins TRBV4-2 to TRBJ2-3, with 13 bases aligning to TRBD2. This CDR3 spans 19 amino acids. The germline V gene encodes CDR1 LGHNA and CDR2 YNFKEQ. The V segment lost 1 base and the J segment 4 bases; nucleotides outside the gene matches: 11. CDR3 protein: CASSQVGGLAGSGADTQYF. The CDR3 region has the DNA TGTGCCAGCAGCCAAGTTGGGGGACTAGCGGGGTCGGGCGCAGATACGCAGTATTTT.

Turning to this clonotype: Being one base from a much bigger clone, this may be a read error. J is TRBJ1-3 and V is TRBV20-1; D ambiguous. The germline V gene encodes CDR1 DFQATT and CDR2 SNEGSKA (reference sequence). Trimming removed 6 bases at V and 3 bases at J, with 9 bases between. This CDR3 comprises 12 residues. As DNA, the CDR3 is TGCAGTGCGCCCACGCATGGAAACACCATATATTTT. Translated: CSAPTHGNTIYF.

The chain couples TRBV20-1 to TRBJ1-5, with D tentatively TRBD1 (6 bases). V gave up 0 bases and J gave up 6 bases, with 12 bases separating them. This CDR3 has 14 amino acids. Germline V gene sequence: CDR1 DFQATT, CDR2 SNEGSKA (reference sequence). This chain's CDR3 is CSARDPGAGQPQHF. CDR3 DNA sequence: TGCAGTGCTAGAGATCCGGGGGCGGGTCAGCCCCAGCATTTT.

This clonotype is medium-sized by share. Here the CDR3 DNA reads TGTGCCACCAGCAGACAGGGACTAGCGTCTGCGCAGTATTTT. Its translation is CATSRQGLASAQYF. This chain joins TRBV15 and TRBJ2-3, with TRBD2 matching 10 bases. The CDR3 totals 14 residues. The V and J ends lost 2 bases and 10 bases, in that order; junction bases with no gene match: 6. CDR1 LNHNV and CDR2 YYDKDF come from the germline V gene (reference sequence).